This T cell receptor (beta chain) came from a study of blood T cells in healthy people across ages. In the study overall: Roughly one uniquely barcoded beta molecule per two T cells was captured.

Trimming took off 3 bases at V and 10 bases at J, with 10 bases between the two ends. Germline V lookup: CDR1 KGHSH, CDR2 LQKENI. This CDR3 is 12 amino acids long. Details on this clonotype: Its antigen is unidentified.

The use of a sample-barcoded 5' primer and a J-beta primer mix characterized a second PCR of roughly 6 to 11 cycles. TCRdb passed the 5' RACE reads through MiXCR, listing each CDR3 protein once. The sample lists about 830,000 distinct CDR3 sequences, 62% seen once, with about 30% in the top ten. Findings of the study overall: Per million T cells, TCR beta diversity dropped roughly linearly as age increased.

Input material: blood. The rearrangement joins TRBV18 to TRBJ2-1; a weak D match, TRBD1 (6 bases). The receptor's source is a man aged 25-45 years in good health. The CDR3 DNA follows: TGTGCCAGCTCACCGGGGGCAGACGAGCAGTTCTTC. Residues: CASSPGADEQFF.